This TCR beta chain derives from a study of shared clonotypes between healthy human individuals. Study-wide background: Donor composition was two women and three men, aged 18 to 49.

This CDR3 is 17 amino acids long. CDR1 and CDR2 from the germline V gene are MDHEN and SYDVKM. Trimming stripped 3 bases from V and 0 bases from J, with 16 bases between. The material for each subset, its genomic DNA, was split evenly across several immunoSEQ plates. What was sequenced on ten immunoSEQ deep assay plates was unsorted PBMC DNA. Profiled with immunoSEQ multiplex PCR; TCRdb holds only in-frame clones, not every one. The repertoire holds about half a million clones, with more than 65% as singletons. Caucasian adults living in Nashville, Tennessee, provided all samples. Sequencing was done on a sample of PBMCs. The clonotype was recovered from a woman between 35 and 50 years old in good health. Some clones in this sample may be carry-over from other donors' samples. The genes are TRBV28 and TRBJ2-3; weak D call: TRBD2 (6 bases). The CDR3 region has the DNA TGTGCCAGCAGTTTTTCGTGGGAGGACGTGAGCACAGATACGCAGTATTTT. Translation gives CASSFSWEDVSTDTQYF.